This TCR beta chain was sequenced during a study of T cell responses to AZD1222 COVID-19 vaccine. Data came from immunoSEQ multiplex PCR; TCRdb stores just in-frame clones and leaves some out. The profile shows around 91,000 clones, approximately 91% of them singletons. Points from the study as a whole: Seropositivity was recorded at baseline in only a handful of AZD1222 recipients.

The CDR3 has 16 amino acids. Germline V lookup: CDR1 SGHTA, CDR2 FQGNSA. Trimming took off 3 bases at V and 4 bases at J, with 19 bases between the two ends. Comments on this clone: What it recognizes is unknown.

The TCR originated in an adult in good health. The rearrangement uses TRBV7-2 and TRBJ2-7; D may match TRBD1 or TRBD2 (5 bases each). The source was peripheral blood, collected on day 0 of AZD1222 vaccination. CDR3: CASSFRGVPFGYEQYF. The CDR3 DNA sequence: TGTGCCAGCAGCTTCAGAGGGGTCCCTTTTGGTTACGAGCAGTACTTC.